This T cell receptor (beta chain) was profiled in a study of regulatory T cells in long-lasting Graves disease. About the research overall: Patients with persistent Graves' disease had over 5 years of antithyroid drugs and persistent TSH receptor antibodies.

Stated time point: persistent/refractory GD, antithyroid drugs over 5 years with positive TRAb. Scientists built the TCR library using RNA that was extracted from PBMCs. Only a few counts were recorded for this clonotype. The antigen is undetermined. Combining iRepertoire HTBI primers with Arm-PCR of CDR3 regions, the authors built TCR beta libraries. Per the study methods: Taken together, the samples had 62 TRBV and more than twelve TRBJ segments identified. MiXCR was run by TCRdb on the multiplex PCR reads, yielding one entry per CDR3 protein. TCRdb's processing, not the study's, gives the V and J calls here. The table shows hundreds of thousands of distinct CDR3 sequences, with approximately 22% occurring only once. Study-wide points: Favoring TRBV28, TRBJ1-2 and TRBJ2-5 was a feature seen in persistent disease.

Trimming at V came to 4 bases and at J to 0 bases, leaving 8 bases not matched to a gene. The length of the CDR3 is 17 residues. CDR1 and CDR2 (germline): SGHRS, YFSETQ. V gene TRBV5-1 combines with J gene TRBJ2-4, with 9 positions matching TRBD1. The sample here was peripheral blood mononuclear cells (PBMCs), taken when the disease was refractory, from a patient treated with antithyroid drugs. This TCR was recovered from a female donor with Graves disease. The chain's CDR3 is CASSQVQGALAKNIQYF. CDR3 coding DNA: TGCGCCAGCAGCCAAGTACAGGGGGCTTTAGCCAAAAACATTCAGTACTTC.